Described below is a single T cell receptor (beta chain) sequence and its context. Germline V gene sequence: CDR1 SGHDN, CDR2 FVKESK. The CDR3 has 14 residues. Unmatched junction bases numbered 6, after V lost 1 base and J lost 9 bases. This record belongs to a study of shared clonotypes between healthy human individuals. TCRdb's copy holds only in-frame clones and misses some; the assay was immunoSEQ multiplex PCR. Here the sample spans around 2.1 million clones, roughly 95% being singletons. This chain joins TRBV14 and TRBJ2-7; TRBD2 matches at 10 bases. The sample was naive CD4+ T cells sorted from blood. Stated subset: CD45RA+ positively selected. This TCR derives from a young man in good health. The CDR3 loop is CASSQVASGRLQYF. For the CDR3, the DNA is TGTGCCAGCAGCCAAGTAGCTAGCGGGAGACTGCAGTACTTC.